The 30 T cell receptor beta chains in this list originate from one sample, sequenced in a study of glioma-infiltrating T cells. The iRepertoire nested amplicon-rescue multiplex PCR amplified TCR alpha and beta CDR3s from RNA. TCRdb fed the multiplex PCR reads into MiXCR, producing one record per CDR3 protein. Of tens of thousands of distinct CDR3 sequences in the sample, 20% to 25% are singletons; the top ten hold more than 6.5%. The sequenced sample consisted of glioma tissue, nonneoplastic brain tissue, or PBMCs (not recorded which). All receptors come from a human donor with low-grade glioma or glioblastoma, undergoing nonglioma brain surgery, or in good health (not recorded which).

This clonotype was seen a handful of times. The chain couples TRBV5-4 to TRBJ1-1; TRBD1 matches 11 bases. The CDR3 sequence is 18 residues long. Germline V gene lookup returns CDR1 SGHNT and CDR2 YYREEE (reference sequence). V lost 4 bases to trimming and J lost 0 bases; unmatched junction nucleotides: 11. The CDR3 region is CASSPDRGRTGVNTEAFF. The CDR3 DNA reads TGTGCCAGCAGCCCGGACAGGGGGCGGACTGGTGTGAACACTGAAGCTTTCTTT.

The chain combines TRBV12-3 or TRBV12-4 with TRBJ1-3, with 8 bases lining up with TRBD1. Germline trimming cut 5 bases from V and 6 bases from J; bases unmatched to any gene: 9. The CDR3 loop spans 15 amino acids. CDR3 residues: CASSPAAGGQNTIYF. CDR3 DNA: TGTGCCAGCAGTCCAGCGGCAGGGGGCCAAAACACCATATATTTT.

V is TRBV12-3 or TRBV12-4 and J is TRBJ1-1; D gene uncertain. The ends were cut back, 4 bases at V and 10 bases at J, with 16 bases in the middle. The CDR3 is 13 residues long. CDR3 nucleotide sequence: TGTGCCAGCAGTTATCCCGGGAACGATAGAGCTTTCTTT. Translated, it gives CASSYPGNDRAFF.

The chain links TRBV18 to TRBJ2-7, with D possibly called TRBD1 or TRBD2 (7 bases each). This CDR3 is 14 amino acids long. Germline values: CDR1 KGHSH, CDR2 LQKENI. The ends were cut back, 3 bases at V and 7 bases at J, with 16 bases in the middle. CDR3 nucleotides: TGTGCCAGCTCACCCCAGGGGACAGCGGGAGAGCAGTACTTC. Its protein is CASSPQGTAGEQYF.

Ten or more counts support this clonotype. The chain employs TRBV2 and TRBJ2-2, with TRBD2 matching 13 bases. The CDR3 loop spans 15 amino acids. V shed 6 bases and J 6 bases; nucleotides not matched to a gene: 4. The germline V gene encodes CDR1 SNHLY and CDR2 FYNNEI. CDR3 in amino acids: CASRGLAGVPGELFF. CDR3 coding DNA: TGTGCCAGCAGAGGACTAGCGGGAGTCCCCGGGGAGCTGTTTTTT.

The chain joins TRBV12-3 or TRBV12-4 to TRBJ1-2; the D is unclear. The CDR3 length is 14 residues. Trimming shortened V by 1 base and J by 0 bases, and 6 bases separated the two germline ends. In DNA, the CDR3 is TGTGCCAGCAGTTTAGGGGTGGCTAACTATGGCTACACCTTC. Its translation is CASSLGVANYGYTF.

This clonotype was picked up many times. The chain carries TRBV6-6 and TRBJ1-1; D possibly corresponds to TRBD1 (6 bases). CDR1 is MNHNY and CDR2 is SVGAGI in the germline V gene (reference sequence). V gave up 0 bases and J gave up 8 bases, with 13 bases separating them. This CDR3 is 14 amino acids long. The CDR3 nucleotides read TGTGCCAGCAGTTACTCAGGGTTTCAGGGGGAAGCTTTCTTT. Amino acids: CASSYSGFQGEAFF.

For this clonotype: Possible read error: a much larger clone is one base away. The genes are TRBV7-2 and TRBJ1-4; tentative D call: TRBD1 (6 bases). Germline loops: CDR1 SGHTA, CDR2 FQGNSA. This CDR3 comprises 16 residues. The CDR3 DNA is TGTGCCAGCAGCCCCAGGGACTGGGGGGCTAATAAAAAACTGTTTTTT. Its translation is CASSPRDWGANKKLFF.

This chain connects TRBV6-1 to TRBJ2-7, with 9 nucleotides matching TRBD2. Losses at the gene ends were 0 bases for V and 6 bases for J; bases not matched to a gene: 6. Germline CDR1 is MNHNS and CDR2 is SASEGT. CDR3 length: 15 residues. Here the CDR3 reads CASSEALAGRGEQYF. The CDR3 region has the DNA TGTGCCAGCAGTGAAGCCCTAGCGGGAAGGGGCGAGCAGTACTTC.

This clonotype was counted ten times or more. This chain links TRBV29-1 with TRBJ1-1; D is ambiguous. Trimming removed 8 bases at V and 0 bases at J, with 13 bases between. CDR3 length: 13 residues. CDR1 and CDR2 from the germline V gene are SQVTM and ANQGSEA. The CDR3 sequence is CSPSRHLNTEAFF. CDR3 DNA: TGCAGCCCCTCAAGGCACCTGAACACTGAAGCTTTCTTT.

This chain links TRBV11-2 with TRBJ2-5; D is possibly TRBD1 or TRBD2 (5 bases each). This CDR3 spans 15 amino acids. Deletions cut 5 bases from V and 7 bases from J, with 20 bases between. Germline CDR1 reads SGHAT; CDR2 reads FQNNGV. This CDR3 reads CASSPDRGPAVTQYF. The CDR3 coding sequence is TGTGCCAGCAGCCCGGACCGGGGCCCCGCGGTGACCCAGTACTTC.

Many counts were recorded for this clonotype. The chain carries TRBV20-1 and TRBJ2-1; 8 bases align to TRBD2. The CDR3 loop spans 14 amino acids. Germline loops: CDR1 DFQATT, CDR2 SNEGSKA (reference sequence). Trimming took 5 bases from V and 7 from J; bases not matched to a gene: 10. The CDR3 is CSAPKRGGRNEQFF. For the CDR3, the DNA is TGCAGTGCTCCCAAACGGGGGGGGAGGAATGAGCAGTTCTTC.

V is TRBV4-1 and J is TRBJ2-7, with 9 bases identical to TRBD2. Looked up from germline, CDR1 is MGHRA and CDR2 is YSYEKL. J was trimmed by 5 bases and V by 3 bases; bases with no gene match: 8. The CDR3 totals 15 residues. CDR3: CASSQTSGTYNEQYF. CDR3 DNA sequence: TGCGCCAGCAGCCAGACTAGCGGAACTTACAACGAGCAGTACTTC.

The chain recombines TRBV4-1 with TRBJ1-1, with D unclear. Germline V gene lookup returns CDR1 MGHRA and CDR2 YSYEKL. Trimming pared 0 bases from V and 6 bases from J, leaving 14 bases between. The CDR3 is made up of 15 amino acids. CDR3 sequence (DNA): TGCGCCAGCAGCCAAGATCAGCGCTGGGCATCTGAAGCTTTCTTT. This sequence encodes CASSQDQRWASEAFF.

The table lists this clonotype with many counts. In nucleotides, the CDR3 is TGTGCCAGCTCAAAAGGAAGGGGTGGCAATGAGCAGTTCTTC. Translating it yields CASSKGRGGNEQFF. The V and J genes are TRBV18 and TRBJ2-1; D might be TRBD1 (5 bases). Trimming removed 5 bases from V and 6 bases from J, with 14 bases in between. The CDR3 covers 14 residues. The germline V gene encodes CDR1 KGHSH and CDR2 LQKENI.

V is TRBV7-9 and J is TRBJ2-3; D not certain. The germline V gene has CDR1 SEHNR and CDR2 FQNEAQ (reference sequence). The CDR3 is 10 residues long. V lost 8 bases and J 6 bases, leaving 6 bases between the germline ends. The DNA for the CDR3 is TGTGCCAGCGGTGGGGATACGCAGTATTTT. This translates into CASGGDTQYF.

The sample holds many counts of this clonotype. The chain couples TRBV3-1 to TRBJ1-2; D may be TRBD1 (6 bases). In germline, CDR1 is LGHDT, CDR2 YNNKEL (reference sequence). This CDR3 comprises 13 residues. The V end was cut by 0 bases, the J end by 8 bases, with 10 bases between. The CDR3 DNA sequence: TGTGCCAGCAGCCAAGATGGGGACACCGGCTACACCTTC. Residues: CASSQDGDTGYTF. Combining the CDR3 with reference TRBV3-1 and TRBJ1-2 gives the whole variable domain DTAVSQTPKYLVTQMGNDKSIKCEQNLGHDTMYWYKQDSKKFLKIMFSYNNKELIINETVPNRFSPKSPDKAHLNLHINSLELGDSAVYFCASSQDGDTGYTFGSGTRLTVV.

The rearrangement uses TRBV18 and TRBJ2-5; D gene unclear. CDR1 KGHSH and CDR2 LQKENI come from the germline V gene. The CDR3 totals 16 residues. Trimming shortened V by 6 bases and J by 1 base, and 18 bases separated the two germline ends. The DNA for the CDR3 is TGTGCCAGCTCCCCGAAGAGACTCGTCCTCCAAGAGACCCAGTACTTC. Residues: CASSPKRLVLQETQYF.

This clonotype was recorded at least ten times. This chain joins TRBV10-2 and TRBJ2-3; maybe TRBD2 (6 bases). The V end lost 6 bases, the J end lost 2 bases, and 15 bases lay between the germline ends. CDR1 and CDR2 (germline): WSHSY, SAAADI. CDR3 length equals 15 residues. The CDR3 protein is CASSLLAVHTDTQYF. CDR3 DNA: TGCGCCAGCAGCTTGTTAGCGGTCCACACAGATACGCAGTATTTT.

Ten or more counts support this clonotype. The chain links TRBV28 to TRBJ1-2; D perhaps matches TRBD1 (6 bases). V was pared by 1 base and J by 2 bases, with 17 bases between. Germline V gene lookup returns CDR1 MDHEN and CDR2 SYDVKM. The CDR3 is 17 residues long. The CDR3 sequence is CASSLSVGAGRNYGYTF. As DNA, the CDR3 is TGTGCCAGCAGTTTATCGGTGGGGGCAGGGAGGAACTATGGCTACACCTTC.

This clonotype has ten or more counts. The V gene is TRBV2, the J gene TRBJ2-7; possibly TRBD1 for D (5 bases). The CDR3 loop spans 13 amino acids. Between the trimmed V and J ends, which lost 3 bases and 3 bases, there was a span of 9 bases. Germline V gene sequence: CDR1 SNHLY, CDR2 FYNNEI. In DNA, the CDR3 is TGTGCCAGCAGTGACTTGGACAACTACGAGCAGTACTTC. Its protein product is CASSDLDNYEQYF.

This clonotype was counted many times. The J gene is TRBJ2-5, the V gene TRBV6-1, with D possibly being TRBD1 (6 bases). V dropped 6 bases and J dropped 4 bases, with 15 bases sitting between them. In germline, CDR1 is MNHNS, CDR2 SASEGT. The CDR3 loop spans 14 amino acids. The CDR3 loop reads CASRPTGTGETQYF. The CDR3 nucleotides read TGTGCCAGCAGACCCACAGGGACGGGAGAGACCCAGTACTTC.

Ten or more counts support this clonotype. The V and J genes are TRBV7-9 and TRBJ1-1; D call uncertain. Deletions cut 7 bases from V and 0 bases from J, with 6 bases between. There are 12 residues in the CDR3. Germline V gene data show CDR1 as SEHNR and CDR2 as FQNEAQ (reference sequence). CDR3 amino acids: CASTHLNTEAFF. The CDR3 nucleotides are TGTGCCAGCACTCATCTGAACACTGAAGCTTTCTTT.

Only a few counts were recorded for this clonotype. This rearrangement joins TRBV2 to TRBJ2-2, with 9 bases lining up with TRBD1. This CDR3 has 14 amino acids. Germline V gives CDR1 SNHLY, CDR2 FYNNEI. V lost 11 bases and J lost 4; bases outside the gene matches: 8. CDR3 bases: TGTGCCGGAACGGGACAGGGTTTCACCGGGGAGCTGTTTTTT. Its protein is CAGTGQGFTGELFF.

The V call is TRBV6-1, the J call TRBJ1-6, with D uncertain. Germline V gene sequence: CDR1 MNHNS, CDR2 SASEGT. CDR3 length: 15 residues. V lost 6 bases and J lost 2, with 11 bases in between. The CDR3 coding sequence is TGTGCCAGCAGGAGCGGCTCAACCTATAATTCACCCCTCCACTTT. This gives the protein CASRSGSTYNSPLHF.

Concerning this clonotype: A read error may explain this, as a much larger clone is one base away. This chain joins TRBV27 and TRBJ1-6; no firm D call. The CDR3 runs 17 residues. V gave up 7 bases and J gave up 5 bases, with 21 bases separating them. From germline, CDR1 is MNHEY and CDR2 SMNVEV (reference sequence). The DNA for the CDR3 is TGTGCCAGCACATCGACCCCGGGCCAGCTCAATAATTCACCCCTCCACTTT. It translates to CASTSTPGQLNNSPLHF.

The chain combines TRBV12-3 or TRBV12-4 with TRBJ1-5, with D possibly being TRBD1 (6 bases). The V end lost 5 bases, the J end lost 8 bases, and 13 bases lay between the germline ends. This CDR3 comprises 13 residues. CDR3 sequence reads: CASSPQGQEPQHF. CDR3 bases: TGTGCCAGCAGTCCCCAGGGGCAGGAGCCCCAGCATTTT.

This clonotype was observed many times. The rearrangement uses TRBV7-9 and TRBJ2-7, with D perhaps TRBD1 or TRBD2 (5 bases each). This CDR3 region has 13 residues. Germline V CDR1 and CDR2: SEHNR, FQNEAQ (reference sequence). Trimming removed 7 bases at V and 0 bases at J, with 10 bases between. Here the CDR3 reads CASNRDHSYEQYF. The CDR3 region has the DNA TGTGCCAGCAACCGGGACCACTCCTACGAGCAGTACTTC.

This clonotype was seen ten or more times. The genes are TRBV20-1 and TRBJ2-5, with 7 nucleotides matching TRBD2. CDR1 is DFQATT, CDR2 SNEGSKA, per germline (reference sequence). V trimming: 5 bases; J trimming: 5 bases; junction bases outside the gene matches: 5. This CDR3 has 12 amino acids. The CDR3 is CSARTRGETQYF. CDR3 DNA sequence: TGCAGTGCTCGGACTAGGGGTGAGACCCAGTACTTC.

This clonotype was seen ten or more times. CDR3 loop: CASSPNPIGTDTQYF. The CDR3 DNA sequence: TGTGCCAGCTCACCGAATCCCATCGGCACAGATACGCAGTATTTT. This rearrangement joins TRBV18 to TRBJ2-3; D is unclear. This CDR3 region has 15 residues. With 3 bases removed from V and 1 base from J, the gap between germline ends came to 11 bases. Germline CDR1 and CDR2: KGHSH and LQKENI.